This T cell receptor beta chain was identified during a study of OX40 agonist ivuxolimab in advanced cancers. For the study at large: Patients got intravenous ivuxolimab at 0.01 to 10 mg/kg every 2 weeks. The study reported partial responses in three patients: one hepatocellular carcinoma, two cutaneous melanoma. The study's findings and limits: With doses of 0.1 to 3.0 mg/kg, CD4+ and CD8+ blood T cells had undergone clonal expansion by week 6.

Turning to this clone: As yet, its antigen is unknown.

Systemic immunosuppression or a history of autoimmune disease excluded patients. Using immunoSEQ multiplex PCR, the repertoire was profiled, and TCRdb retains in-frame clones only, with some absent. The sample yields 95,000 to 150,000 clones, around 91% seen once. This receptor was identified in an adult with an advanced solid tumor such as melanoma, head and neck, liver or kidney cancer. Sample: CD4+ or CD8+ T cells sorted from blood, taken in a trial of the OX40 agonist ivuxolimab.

This CDR3 reads CSVRFSGANVLTF. The DNA for the CDR3 is TGCAGCGTACGGTTCTCTGGGGCCAACGTCCTGACTTTC. The chain uses TRBV29-1 and TRBJ2-6, with no clear D. Trimming removed 6 bases at V and 0 bases at J, with 6 bases between. Germline CDR1 reads SQVTM; CDR2 reads ANQGSEA. CDR3 size: 13 residues. Full variable domain (missing parts from reference TRBV29-1 and TRBJ2-6): SAVISQKPSRDICQRGTSLTIQCQVDSQVTMMFWYRQQPGQSLTLIATANQGSEATYESGFVIDKFPISRPNLTFSTLTVSNMSPEDSSIYLCSVRFSGANVLTFGAGSRLTVL.